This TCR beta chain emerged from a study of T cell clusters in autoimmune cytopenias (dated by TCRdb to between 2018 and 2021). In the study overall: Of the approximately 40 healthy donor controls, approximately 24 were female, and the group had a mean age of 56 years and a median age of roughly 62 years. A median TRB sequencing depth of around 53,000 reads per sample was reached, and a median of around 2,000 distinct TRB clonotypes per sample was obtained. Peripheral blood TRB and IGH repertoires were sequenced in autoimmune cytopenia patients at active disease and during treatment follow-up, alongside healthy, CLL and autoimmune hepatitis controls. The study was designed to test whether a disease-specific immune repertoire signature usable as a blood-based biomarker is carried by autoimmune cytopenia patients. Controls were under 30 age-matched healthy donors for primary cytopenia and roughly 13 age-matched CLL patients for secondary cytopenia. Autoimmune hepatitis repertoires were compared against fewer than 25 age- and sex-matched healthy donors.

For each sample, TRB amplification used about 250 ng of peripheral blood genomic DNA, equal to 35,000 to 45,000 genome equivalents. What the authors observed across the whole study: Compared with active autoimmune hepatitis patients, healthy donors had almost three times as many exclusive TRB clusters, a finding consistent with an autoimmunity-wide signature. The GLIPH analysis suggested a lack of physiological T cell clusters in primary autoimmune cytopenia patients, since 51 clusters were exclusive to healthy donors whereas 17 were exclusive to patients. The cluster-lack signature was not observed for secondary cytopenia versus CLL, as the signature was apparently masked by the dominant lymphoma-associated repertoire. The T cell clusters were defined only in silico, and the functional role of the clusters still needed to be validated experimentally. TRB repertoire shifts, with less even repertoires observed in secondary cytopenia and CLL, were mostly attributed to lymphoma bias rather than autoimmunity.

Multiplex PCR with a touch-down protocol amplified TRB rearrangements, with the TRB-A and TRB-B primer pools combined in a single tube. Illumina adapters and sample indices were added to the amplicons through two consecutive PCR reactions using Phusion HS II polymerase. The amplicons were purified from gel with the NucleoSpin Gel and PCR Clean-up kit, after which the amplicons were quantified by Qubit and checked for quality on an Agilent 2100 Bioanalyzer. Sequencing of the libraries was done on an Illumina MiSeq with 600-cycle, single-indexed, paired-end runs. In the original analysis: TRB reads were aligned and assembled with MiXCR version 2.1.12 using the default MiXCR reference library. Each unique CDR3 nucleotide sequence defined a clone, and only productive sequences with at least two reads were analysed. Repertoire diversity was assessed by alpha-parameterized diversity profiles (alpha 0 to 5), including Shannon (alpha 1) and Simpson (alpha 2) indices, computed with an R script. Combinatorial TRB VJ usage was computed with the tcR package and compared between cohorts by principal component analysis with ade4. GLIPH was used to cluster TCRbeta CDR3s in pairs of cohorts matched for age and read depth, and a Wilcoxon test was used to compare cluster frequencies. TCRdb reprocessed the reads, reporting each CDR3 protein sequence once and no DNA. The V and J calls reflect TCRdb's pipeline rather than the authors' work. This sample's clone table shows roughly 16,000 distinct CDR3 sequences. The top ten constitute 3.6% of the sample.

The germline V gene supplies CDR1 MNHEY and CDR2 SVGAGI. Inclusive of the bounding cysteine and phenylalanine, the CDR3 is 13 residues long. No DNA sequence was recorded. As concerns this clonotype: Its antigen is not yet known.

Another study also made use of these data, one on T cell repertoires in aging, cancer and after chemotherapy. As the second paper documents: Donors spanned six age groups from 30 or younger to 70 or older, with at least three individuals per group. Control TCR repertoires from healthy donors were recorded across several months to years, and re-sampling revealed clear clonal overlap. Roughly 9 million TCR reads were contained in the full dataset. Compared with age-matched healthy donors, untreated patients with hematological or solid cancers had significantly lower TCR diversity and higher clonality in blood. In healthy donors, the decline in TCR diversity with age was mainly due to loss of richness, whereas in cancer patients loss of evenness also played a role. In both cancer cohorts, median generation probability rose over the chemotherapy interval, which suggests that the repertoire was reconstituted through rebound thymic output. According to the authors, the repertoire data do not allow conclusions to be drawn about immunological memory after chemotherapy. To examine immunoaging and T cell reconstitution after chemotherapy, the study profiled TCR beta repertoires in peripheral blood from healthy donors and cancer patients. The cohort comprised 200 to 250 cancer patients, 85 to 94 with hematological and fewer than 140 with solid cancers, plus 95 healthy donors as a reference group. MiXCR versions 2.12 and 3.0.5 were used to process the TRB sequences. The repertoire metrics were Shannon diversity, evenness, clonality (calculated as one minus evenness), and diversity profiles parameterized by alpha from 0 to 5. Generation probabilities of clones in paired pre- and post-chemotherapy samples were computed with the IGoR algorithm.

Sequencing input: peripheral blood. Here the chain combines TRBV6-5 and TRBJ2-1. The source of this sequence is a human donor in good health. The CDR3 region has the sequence CASSVRTHNEQFF.